This TCR beta chain came from a study of blood T cell repertoires in COVID-19. The wider study: The origin of the acute and convalescent COVID-19 samples was the United States, Italy and Spain.

Original processing notes: Amplification of reference gene primers provided the estimated nucleated cell counts. The data were produced by immunoSEQ multiplex PCR, yet TCRdb's version contains in-frame clones alone and is incomplete. From that table come the V and J calls and clone size; the DNA was used to work out D and trimming. The repertoire holds about 210,000 clones, with around four fifths as singletons. CDR3 length: 14 residues. Germline CDR1 MNHEY, CDR2 SMNVEV (reference sequence). V shed 4 bases and J 9 bases; nucleotides not matched to a gene: 8. Input material: peripheral blood. The chain has TRBV27 and TRBJ2-1; 8 positions agree with TRBD2. The clonotype was recovered from a man aged 55 to 70 with COVID-19, enrolled during active disease. The CDR3 sequence: CASSSSGGPSEQFF. For the CDR3, the DNA is TGTGCCAGCAGTTCATCGGGAGGGCCTAGTGAGCAGTTCTTC.